These 19 T cell receptor beta chains were all obtained from the same sample, sequenced in a study of blood T cell repertoires in COVID-19. The protocol was immunoSEQ multiplex PCR, while the TCRdb copy is restricted to in-frame clones and leaves out a portion. The sample contains approximately 160,000 clones, 80% to 85% of which appear only once. Sequencing input: peripheral blood. The receptor set was obtained from a man in his late teens or twenties with active or convalescent COVID-19.

The chain links TRBV7-8 to TRBJ1-2, with a tentative D call TRBD1 (6 bases). This CDR3 comprises 16 residues. In germline, CDR1 is SGHVS, CDR2 FQNEAQ. Trimming pared 1 base from V and 7 bases from J, leaving 19 bases between. The CDR3, as DNA: TGTGCCAGCAGCTTAGTGGGCAGGGGCTCGCACTCTGGCTACACCTTC. Protein product: CASSLVGRGSHSGYTF. Looking up the rest from reference TRBV7-8 and TRBJ1-2 gives the full variable domain: GAGVSQSPRYKVAKRGQDVALRCDPISGHVSLFWYQQALGQGPEFLTYFQNEAQLDKSGLPSDRFFAERPEGSVSTLKIQRTQQEDSAVYLCASSLVGRGSHSGYTFGSGTRLTVV.

The chain employs TRBV6-5 and TRBJ2-5, with D unresolved. Germline CDR1 is MNHEY and CDR2 is SVGAGI. Trimming took 2 bases from V and 1 from J, leaving 8 bases between them. The CDR3 extends over 14 amino acids. The CDR3 reads CASSYGQLQETQYF. The DNA for the CDR3 is TGTGCCAGCAGTTACGGGCAACTCCAAGAGACCCAGTACTTC.

CDR3 protein: CASGPPDRGADTQYF. Here the CDR3 DNA reads TGTGCTAGTGGCCCCCCGGACAGGGGAGCAGATACGCAGTATTTT. J is TRBJ2-3 and V is TRBV12-5, with TRBD1 matching 9 bases. In germline, CDR1 is LGHNT, CDR2 FRNRAP. Losses at the gene ends were 6 bases for V and 4 bases for J; bases not matched to a gene: 8. The CDR3 spans 15 residues.

V and J are TRBV25-1 and TRBJ1-2; 8 nucleotides agree with TRBD1. With 8 bases clipped from V and 4 bases from J, the junction kept 0 bases outside the gene matches. From germline, CDR1 is MGHDK and CDR2 SYGVNS. The CDR3 extends over 11 amino acids. The CDR3 bases are TGTGCCAGCGGACAGGGCTATGGCTACACCTTC. Translation gives CASGQGYGYTF.

V and J are TRBV2 and TRBJ2-1; 7 nucleotides align to TRBD2. Germline values: CDR1 SNHLY, CDR2 FYNNEI. This CDR3 has 12 amino acids. V shed 3 bases, J shed 10 bases, and the junction held 3 bases outside the gene matches. CDR3 loop: CASSDTRGEQFF. Written as DNA, the CDR3 is TGTGCCAGCAGTGATACGCGGGGGGAGCAGTTCTTC.

The V call is TRBV11-2, the J call TRBJ2-3, with a possible D match to TRBD2 (6 bases). CDR3 length: 14 amino acids. In germline, CDR1 is SGHAT, CDR2 FQNNGV. Trimming took off 3 bases at V and 4 bases at J, with 11 bases between the two ends. CDR3 sequence (DNA): TGTGCCAGCAGCTTCGGACTAAGCCCAGATACGCAGTATTTT. It yields the protein CASSFGLSPDTQYF.

The chain recombines TRBV16 with TRBJ1-4; 11 bases agree with TRBD1. Losses at the gene ends were 0 bases for V and 9 bases for J; bases not matched to a gene: 15. The germline V gene has CDR1 KGHSY and CDR2 FQNENV. The CDR3 sequence is 19 residues long. The CDR3 nucleotides are TGTGCCAGCAGCCAATCCTGGGACAGGGGGGCCTCCAGCAGGAAAAAACTGTTTTTT. This sequence encodes CASSQSWDRGASSRKKLFF.

This chain connects TRBV2 to TRBJ2-1, with TRBD2 matching over 8 bases. This CDR3 contains 14 residues. Germline V gene lookup returns CDR1 SNHLY and CDR2 FYNNEI. Germline trimming cut 7 bases from V and 1 base from J; bases unmatched to any gene: 3. CDR3 bases: TGTGCCAGCAATGGCGGGGGGTCCTACAATGAGCAGTTCTTC. As protein: CASNGGGSYNEQFF.

The chain is built from TRBV2 and TRBJ1-1; the D gene is possibly TRBD1 (5 bases). V dropped 6 bases and J dropped 8 bases, with 16 bases sitting between them. The CDR3 is 13 amino acids. The germline CDR1 and CDR2 sequences are SNHLY and FYNNEI. The CDR3 sequence: CASSPRDFEEAFF. CDR3 bases: TGTGCCAGCAGCCCCCGGGACTTCGAAGAAGCTTTCTTT.

This clone was counted between two and nine times. CDR3 in amino acids: CASSQEPVSGNTIYF. CDR3 nucleotides: TGCGCCAGCAGCCAAGAACCAGTCTCTGGAAACACCATATATTTT. J is TRBJ1-3 and V is TRBV4-1; D unclear. V was trimmed by 0 bases and J by 0 bases, leaving 6 bases between them. The germline CDR1 and CDR2 sequences are MGHRA and YSYEKL. There are 15 residues in the CDR3.

The V and J genes are TRBV4-3 and TRBJ1-2; TRBD1 matches 8 bases. CDR3 size: 15 residues. Germline V gives CDR1 LGHNA, CDR2 YSLEER. The V and J ends lost 1 base and 2 bases, in that order; junction bases with no gene match: 3. DNA of the CDR3: TGCGCCAGCAGCCAAGGCCGGGACAGGAACTATGGCTACACCTTC. As protein: CASSQGRDRNYGYTF.

The gene calls are TRBV27 and TRBJ2-5, with 12 bases identical to TRBD2. Per the germline V gene, CDR1 is MNHEY and CDR2 is SMNVEV (reference sequence). Trimming took 1 base from V and 9 from J; bases not matched to a gene: 12. The CDR3 totals 17 residues. CDR3 sequence (DNA): TGTGCCAGCAGTTTATTCACCCCTGGACTAGCGGGATCGGCCCAGTACTTC. This gives the protein CASSLFTPGLAGSAQYF.

The chain has TRBV28 and TRBJ1-2, with D possibly matching TRBD1 (5 bases). The V gene lost 3 bases and the J gene lost 6 bases, with 11 bases spanning the gap. This CDR3 comprises 13 residues. Germline loops: CDR1 MDHEN, CDR2 SYDVKM. CDR3 in amino acids: CASSLRGSDGYTF. The CDR3 region has the DNA TGTGCCAGCAGTTTGCGGGGGTCGGATGGCTACACCTTC.

The gene calls are TRBV18 and TRBJ2-3; 7 bases line up with TRBD2. The CDR3 runs 15 residues. With V trimmed by 4 bases and J by 4 bases, 8 bases remained unmatched. CDR1 is KGHSH and CDR2 is LQKENI in the germline V gene. DNA for the CDR3: TGTGCCAGCTCACAACCAGCGGGAATCGCAGATACGCAGTATTTT. As protein: CASSQPAGIADTQYF.

The chain uses TRBV15 and TRBJ1-6; 7 bases fit TRBD1. Trimming removed 1 base from V and 9 bases from J; junction bases left unmatched: 3. Germline CDR1 is LNHNV and CDR2 is YYDKDF (reference sequence). The length of the CDR3 is 14 residues. Here the CDR3 DNA reads TGTGCCACCAGCAGAGTGACAGGGAGTTCACCCCTCCACTTT. Residues: CATSRVTGSSPLHF.

The rearrangement uses TRBV5-1 and TRBJ2-7; D ambiguous. Germline V gene data show CDR1 as SGHRS and CDR2 as YFSETQ. The CDR3 totals 15 residues. V was pared by 2 bases and J by 2 bases, with 14 bases between. CDR3 region: CASSLGSRGAYEQYF. CDR3 coding DNA: TGCGCCAGCAGCTTAGGTAGTCGCGGAGCCTACGAGCAGTACTTC.

The CDR3 bases are TGTGCCAGCAGTAACCCATGGACAGGGTTTGAAGAGACCCAGTACTTC. Encoded protein: CASSNPWTGFEETQYF. This sequence joins TRBV6-2 or TRBV6-3 and TRBJ2-5, with 8 positions matching TRBD1. With V trimmed by 5 bases and J by 3 bases, 11 bases remained unmatched. The V gene's germline CDR1 is MNHEY and CDR2 SVGEGT. CDR3 size: 16 residues.

The chain uses TRBV2 and TRBJ1-6; 8 bases line up with TRBD1. Germline loops: CDR1 SNHLY, CDR2 FYNNEI. The V gene end was trimmed by 5 bases and the J gene end by 7 bases; junction bases not matched to a gene: 10. The CDR3 sequence is 16 residues long. CDR3 sequence: CASSQPGTGGNSPLHF. DNA for the CDR3: TGTGCCAGCAGTCAACCCGGGACAGGTGGCAATTCACCCCTCCACTTT. The full variable domain, rest sourced from reference TRBV2 and TRBJ1-6, is EPEVTQTPSHQVTQMGQEVILRCVPISNHLYFYWYRQILGQKVEFLVSFYNNEISEKSEIFDDQFSVERPDGSNFTLKIRSTKLEDSAMYFCASSQPGTGGNSPLHFGNGTRLTVT.

The V call is TRBV5-4, the J call TRBJ2-1; 8 nucleotides align to TRBD2. This CDR3 is built from 15 residues. V gave up 0 bases and J gave up 6 bases; unmatched junction bases: 5. Germline V gives CDR1 SGHNT, CDR2 YYREEE (reference sequence). The CDR3 reads CASSLGGRRGNEQFF. The CDR3 DNA sequence: TGTGCCAGCAGCTTGGGCGGGAGGAGGGGCAATGAGCAGTTCTTC.